Listed here are 15 T cell receptor beta chains from one sample, sequenced in a study. TCRdb re-called the 5' RACE reads through MiXCR, storing one row per CDR3 protein. The data contain around 180 distinct CDR3 sequences, almost 96% of them singletons. Sequencing was performed on naive CD4+ T cells sorted from blood. The sample's subset: naive CD4+ T cells, CD4+CD45RA+CD25-. The receptors were sampled from a female donor with breast cancer.

Of note for this clonotype: Because the library targeted alpha chains, this beta chain is an off-target read whose size means little. The chain uses TRBV12-3 or TRBV12-4 and TRBJ1-2; TRBD1 matches at 10 bases. The CDR3 is 15 residues long. Trimming cost V 3 bases and J 5 bases; bases outside gene matches: 6. The CDR3 spells CASSLSGTGVYGYTF. Written as DNA, the CDR3 is TGTGCCAGCAGTTTGTCTGGGACAGGGGTTTATGGCTACACCTTC.

Remarks on this clonotype: Because this beta chain is a stray read in a library intended to capture alpha chains, its abundance should not be given much weight. V is TRBV29-1 and J is TRBJ1-1; D unresolved. Trimming took 8 bases from V and 3 from J, leaving 19 bases between them. Germline V lookup: CDR1 SQVTM, CDR2 ANQGSEA. The CDR3 contains 14 residues. The DNA of the CDR3 is TGCAGCTCCTCGGTTGAGGTCGGGGACACTGAAGCTTTCTTT. Protein: CSSSVEVGDTEAFF.

Concerning this clonotype itself: This beta chain appears as a stray read in a library generated for alpha chains; its size is not informative. The CDR3 bases are TGTGCCAGCAGTTCCCAGGGGGCGCGGGGGGGCTACACCTTC. Its protein product is CASSSQGARGGYTF. The chain employs TRBV12-3 or TRBV12-4 and TRBJ1-2; 8 nucleotides line up with TRBD1. Trimming cost V 4 bases and J 8 bases; bases outside gene matches: 9. The CDR3 has 14 residues.

About this clonotype: This beta chain is an off-target read within a library intended for alpha chains, so its frequency means little. This chain links TRBV12-2 with TRBJ1-6; the DNA was not compared with TRBD1, the D call given in the table. TRBV12-2 is reported as a pseudogene. The CDR3 length is 17 residues. CDR3 nucleotides: TGTGCAAGTCGCACCAGGACAGGGATTTCCTATAATTCACCCCTCCACTTT. It is translated as CASRTRTGISYNSPLHF.

Details on this clonotype: This beta chain was picked up by a library intended for alpha chains and is off target, so its count carries little meaning. The gene calls are TRBV20-1 and TRBJ2-3, with D unresolved. V lost 4 bases to trimming and J lost 0 bases, with 14 bases between them. The germline CDR1 and CDR2 sequences are DFQATT and SNEGSKA (reference sequence). This CDR3 is built from 15 residues. In DNA, the CDR3 is TGCAGTGCTAAGACCCGACAACTTAGCACAGATACGCAGTATTTT. Translating gives CSAKTRQLSTDTQYF.

Details on this clonotype: The library was prepared for alpha chains; this beta chain is a stray read, so its frequency means little. The V call is TRBV7-9, the J call TRBJ2-5; no definite D call. The CDR3 sequence is 16 residues long. Trimming took 1 base from V and 1 from J, leaving 13 bases between them. CDR1 and CDR2 from the germline V gene are SEHNR and FQNEAQ (reference sequence). The CDR3 reads CASSLVAAPLQETQYF. CDR3 in DNA: TGTGCCAGCAGCTTAGTGGCCGCCCCACTCCAAGAGACCCAGTACTTC. Based on the CDR3 plus reference TRBV7-9 and TRBJ2-5, the full variable domain is DTGVSQNPRHKITKRGQNVTFRCDPISEHNRLYWYRQTLGQGPEFLTYFQNEAQLEKSRLLSDRFSAERPKGSFSTLEIQRTEQGDSAMYLCASSLVAAPLQETQYFGPGTRLLVL.

Concerning this clonotype: With the library built for alpha chains, this beta chain is off target and its frequency is not meaningful. The chain recombines TRBV12-5 with TRBJ1-2; weak D call: TRBD1 (6 bases). CDR1 is LGHNT, CDR2 FRNRAP, per germline. The V end lost 7 bases, the J end lost 6 bases, and 12 bases lay between the germline ends. CDR3 length: 12 residues. Here the CDR3 reads CASASPGDGYTF. As DNA, the CDR3 is TGTGCTAGTGCCTCTCCAGGGGATGGCTACACCTTC. The whole variable domain, remainder taken from reference TRBV12-5 and TRBJ1-2, is DARVTQTPRHKVTEMGQEVTMRCQPILGHNTVFWYRQTMMQGLELLAYFRNRAPLDDSGMPKDRFSAEMPDATLATLKIQPSEPRDSAVYFCASASPGDGYTFGSGTRLTVV.

Worth noting for this clonotype: For a library built for alpha chains, this beta chain is a stray read; little rests on its size. The chain links TRBV29-1 to TRBJ1-3, with unresolved D. Trimming took off 7 bases at V and 2 bases at J, with 15 bases between the two ends. The CDR3 totals 14 residues. Germline V gene data show CDR1 as SQVTM and CDR2 as ANQGSEA. The CDR3 loop reads CSALPGGAGNTIYF. The DNA of the CDR3 is TGCAGCGCTCTACCCGGTGGGGCTGGAAACACCATATATTTT. The entire variable domain, with the rest obtained from reference TRBV29-1 and TRBJ1-3, is as follows: SAVISQKPSRDICQRGTSLTIQCQVDSQVTMMFWYRQQPGQSLTLIATANQGSEATYESGFVIDKFPISRPNLTFSTLTVSNMSPEDSSIYLCSALPGGAGNTIYFGEGSWLTVV.

Comments on this clonotype: This beta chain is a stray sequence in a library constructed for alpha chains; its clone size is not meaningful. The chain employs TRBV5-1 and TRBJ1-3; D not certain. Germline CDR1 and CDR2: SGHRS and YFSETQ. The V and J ends lost 7 bases and 0 bases respectively, with 11 bases between them. This CDR3 has 14 amino acids. The CDR3 loop is CASASTNSGNTIYF. CDR3 nucleotides: TGCGCCAGCGCATCAACGAACTCTGGAAACACCATATATTTT.

Regarding this clonotype: This beta chain turned up in a library designed for alpha chains; as an off-target read, its abundance says little. V usage is TRBV9 and J usage is TRBJ2-7; 8 bases are a match to TRBD1. The CDR3 contains 14 residues. CDR1 and CDR2 (germline): SGDLS, YYNGEE. V trimming: 0 bases; J trimming: 6 bases; junction bases outside the gene matches: 5. CDR3 sequence reads: CASSVEGQASEQYF. CDR3 in DNA: TGTGCCAGCAGCGTAGAGGGACAGGCTTCCGAGCAGTACTTC.

A word on this clonotype: Since the library was made to target alpha chains, this beta chain is a stray read and its abundance is not meaningful. The gene calls are TRBV7-3 and TRBJ2-5, with D tentatively TRBD1 (5 bases). The ends were cut back, 2 bases at V and 7 bases at J, with 20 bases in the middle. There are 16 residues in the CDR3. Germline CDR1 SGHTA, CDR2 FQGTGA. CDR3 amino acids: CASSLVFRDTKGTQYF. CDR3 in DNA: TGTGCCAGCAGCTTAGTCTTCAGGGATACAAAAGGGACCCAGTACTTC. The full variable domain, in which reference TRBV7-3 and TRBJ2-5 provide the parts outside the CDR3, is GAGVSQTPSNKVTEKGKYVELRCDPISGHTALYWYRQSLGQGPEFLIYFQGTGAADDSGLPNDRFFAVRPEGSVSTLKIQRTERGDSAVYLCASSLVFRDTKGTQYFGPGTRLLVL.

This clonotype came up once. Because the library targeted alpha chains, this beta chain is an off-target read whose size means little. The rearrangement links TRBV18 to TRBJ1-3, with a weak D call TRBD1 (5 bases). The germline gives CDR1 KGHSH, CDR2 LQKENI. V was trimmed by 3 bases and J by 0 bases, leaving 9 bases between them. The CDR3 sequence is 15 residues long. CDR3 nucleotides: TGTGCCAGCTCACCCGGGGGAAGCTCTGGAAACACCATATATTTT. This translates into CASSPGGSSGNTIYF. The variable domain in full, completed from reference TRBV18 and TRBJ1-3, reads NAGVMQNPRHLVRRRGQEARLRCSPMKGHSHVYWYRQLPEEGLKFMVYLQKENIIDESGMPKERFSAEFPKEGPSILRIQQVVRGDSAAYFCASSPGGSSGNTIYFGEGSWLTVV.

Details on this clonotype: This beta chain is off target for a library built for alpha chains, so its abundance means little. V usage is TRBV10-1 and J usage is TRBJ1-5, with D possibly being TRBD1 (6 bases). CDR1 and CDR2 from the germline V gene are WNHNN and SYGVQD (reference sequence). Trimming removed 0 bases at V and 1 base at J, with 16 bases between. The CDR3 runs to 18 residues. CDR3 loop: CASSESDQGRESNQPQHF. The CDR3 nucleotides read TGCGCCAGCAGTGAGTCTGATCAGGGGCGGGAGAGCAATCAGCCCCAGCATTTT.

Note on this clonotype: Since it is a stray read in a library aimed at alpha chains, this beta chain has a size that is not meaningful. The rearrangement links TRBV6-5 to TRBJ2-5, with D unresolved. V lost 6 bases and J 2 bases, leaving 10 bases between the germline ends. The CDR3 sequence is 13 residues long. Germline CDR1 is MNHEY and CDR2 is SVGAGI. The CDR3 here is CASRVPGQETQYF. The CDR3 bases are TGTGCCAGCAGGGTTCCAGGTCAAGAGACCCAGTACTTC.

Details on this clonotype: This beta chain was picked up by a library intended for alpha chains and is off target, so its count carries little meaning. This chain links TRBV15 with TRBJ2-7, with TRBD1 matching over 12 bases. CDR1 and CDR2 from the germline V gene are LNHNV and YYDKDF (reference sequence). The CDR3 covers 16 residues. The V and J ends lost 5 bases and 4 bases, in that order; junction bases with no gene match: 9. This CDR3 is CATSVRGTGGFYEQYF. The CDR3 DNA reads TGTGCCACCAGCGTCCGCGGGACAGGGGGCTTTTACGAGCAGTACTTC.